What follows describes a single TCR beta chain. The CDR3 is 13 amino acids. Germline CDR1 reads LNHDA; CDR2 reads SQIVND (reference sequence). The V and J ends lost 7 bases and 3 bases respectively, with 10 bases between them. The PCR template was genomic DNA. The TCR beta CDR3 region was amplified using 30 forward and 13 reverse primers. One entry per CDR3 protein, called by TCRdb with MiXCR from the multiplex PCR reads. Of more than 250,000 distinct CDR3 sequences detected, 47% appear once; the ten largest clones hold approximately 15%. The data derive from a study of type 1 and type 2 diabetes patients.

This TCR came from a man aged 18 to 30 with type 2 diabetes. This rearrangement joins TRBV19 to TRBJ1-5; possibly TRBD1 for D (5 bases). The sequenced sample consisted of peripheral blood mononuclear cells (PBMCs). The DNA of the CDR3 is TGTGCCAGTAAGGACACCCTCAATCAGCCCCAGCATTTT. Its translation is CASKDTLNQPQHF.